The rows below give T cell receptor beta chains drawn from one sample of a study of long-term antiretroviral therapy in people with HIV. Clones were sequenced by immunoSEQ multiplex PCR, and TCRdb holds only the in-frame ones, with some missing. This sample has about 40,000 clones, with under 85% found just once. This specimen consisted of unsorted PBMCs, obtained 1 year after starting antiretroviral therapy. The receptor source for this set is a man between 18 and 35 years old with HIV. Each CDR3 is given with its conserved first and last residue.

V	CDR3
TRBV5-4	CASSPGTPLIYEQFF
TRBV6-5	CASSYSVNTEAFF
TRBV25-1	CASRSSQPSYEQYF
TRBV6-5	CASSYSKGEMYGYTF
TRBV18	CASSPPLTGGDIQYF
TRBV7-9	CASSGNGSSSYNEQFF
TRBV10-3	CAISLQQGRHGYTF
TRBV6-1	CASRPGNTEAFF
TRBV27	CASSFSAGETYNEQFF
TRBV4-1	CASSHASGFSTEAFF
TRBV10-1	CASSEMGGIGNTEAFF
TRBV28	CASSPPEDNNYGYTF
TRBV2	CASSEGLAGGPSGPYNEQFF
TRBV7-9	CASSQGNTEAFF
TRBV9	CASSPGTDNSGANVLTF
TRBV15	CATSRDLDIQYF
TRBV2	CASSVEEYYEQYF
TRBV5-5	CASSRTTDYSAGANVLTF
TRBV10-3	CAISGGRGPGDTGELFF
TRBV7-2	CASSSTYGEQYF
TRBV15	CATSRVGERLSTDTQYF
TRBV5-6	CASSLPGSYTDTQYF